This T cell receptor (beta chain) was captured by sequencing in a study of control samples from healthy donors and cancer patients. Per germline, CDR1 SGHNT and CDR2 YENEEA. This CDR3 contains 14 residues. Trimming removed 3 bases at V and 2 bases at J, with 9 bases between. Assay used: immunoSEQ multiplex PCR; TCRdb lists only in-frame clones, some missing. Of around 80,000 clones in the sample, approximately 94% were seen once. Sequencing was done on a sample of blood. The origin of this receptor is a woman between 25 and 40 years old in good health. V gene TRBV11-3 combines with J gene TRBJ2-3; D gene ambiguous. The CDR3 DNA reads TGTGCCAGCAGCTTCTACCGGCCCACAGATACGCAGTATTTT. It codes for CASSFYRPTDTQYF.